These T cell receptor beta chains were read from a single sample in a study of blood T cell repertoires in COVID-19. Data came from immunoSEQ multiplex PCR; TCRdb stores just in-frame clones and leaves some out. The data contain under 70,000 clones, around 67% of them singletons. The sample comprised peripheral blood. Receptors originate from a woman aged 70-85 years with acute or convalescent COVID-19. CDR3s include the opening cysteine and the closing phenylalanine or tryptophan. Fields, in order: J gene, V gene, D gene, CDR3 length, clone size, CDR3 protein, CDR3 DNA. The D gene is left open where the match is weak. Only some rows state a clone size, as once, few, many or a class for expanded clones.

j_gene: TRBJ2-4
v_gene: TRBV4-1
d_gene: TRBD2
len: 18
abundance: once
CDR3aa: CASSQVTGLALSRNIQYF
CDR3nt: TGCGCCAGCAGCCAAGTCACGGGACTAGCTTTATCAAGGAACATTCAGTACTTC

j_gene: TRBJ1-2
v_gene: TRBV4-1
d_gene: NA
len: 15
abundance: NA
CDR3aa: CASSLTGSSNYGYTF
CDR3nt: TGCGCCAGCAGCCTCACAGGGTCCTCTAACTATGGCTACACCTTC

j_gene: TRBJ2-2
v_gene: TRBV18
d_gene: NA
len: 13
abundance: NA
CDR3aa: CASSPFSDGELFF
CDR3nt: TGTGCCAGCTCACCTTTCAGCGACGGGGAGCTGTTTTTT

j_gene: TRBJ1-1
v_gene: TRBV11-2
d_gene: TRBD1
len: 15
abundance: few
CDR3aa: CASSSYRGRNTEAFF
CDR3nt: TGTGCCAGCAGCTCTTACAGGGGACGGAACACTGAAGCTTTCTTT

j_gene: TRBJ1-5
v_gene: TRBV27
d_gene: TRBD1
len: 15
abundance: NA
CDR3aa: CASSLGQGASQPQHF
CDR3nt: TGTGCCAGCAGTTTGGGACAGGGGGCGAGTCAGCCCCAGCATTTT

j_gene: TRBJ1-1
v_gene: TRBV9
d_gene: NA
len: 13
abundance: few
CDR3aa: CASSPTVWTEAFF
CDR3nt: TGTGCCAGCAGCCCGACAGTCTGGACTGAAGCTTTCTTT

j_gene: TRBJ1-5
v_gene: TRBV5-4
d_gene: NA
len: 13
abundance: NA
CDR3aa: CASSLAGGQPQHF
CDR3nt: TGTGCCAGCAGCTTGGCGGGGGGGCAGCCCCAGCATTTT

j_gene: TRBJ1-1
v_gene: TRBV19
d_gene: NA
len: 14
abundance: NA
CDR3aa: CASSSQQVNTEAFF
CDR3nt: TGTGCCAGTAGTTCACAACAGGTGAACACTGAAGCTTTCTTT

j_gene: TRBJ2-5
v_gene: TRBV5-5
d_gene: TRBD2
len: 16
abundance: NA
CDR3aa: CASSFLRIPGGETQYF
CDR3nt: TGTGCCAGCAGCTTCCTCCGCATCCCGGGGGGGGAGACCCAGTACTTC

j_gene: TRBJ2-3
v_gene: TRBV5-1
d_gene: TRBD1
len: 15
abundance: once
CDR3aa: CASSPGQGAGDTQYF
CDR3nt: TGCGCCAGCAGCCCGGGACAGGGGGCAGGAGATACGCAGTATTTT

j_gene: TRBJ1-1
v_gene: TRBV29-1
d_gene: NA
len: 13
abundance: NA
CDR3aa: CSAGEGRWTEAFF
CDR3nt: TGCAGCGCCGGCGAGGGGAGGTGGACTGAAGCTTTCTTT

j_gene: TRBJ1-1
v_gene: TRBV7-9
d_gene: TRBD1
len: 15
abundance: NA
CDR3aa: CASSSYRGLNTEAFF
CDR3nt: TGTGCCAGCAGCTCCTACAGGGGGCTAAACACTGAAGCTTTCTTT

j_gene: TRBJ2-7
v_gene: TRBV10-3
d_gene: TRBD2
len: 14
abundance: once
CDR3aa: CAIKASGGADEQYF
CDR3nt: TGTGCCATCAAGGCTAGCGGGGGGGCGGATGAGCAGTACTTC

j_gene: TRBJ2-5
v_gene: TRBV3-1/TRBV3-2
d_gene: TRBD2
len: 16
abundance: NA
CDR3aa: CASSTRLAGYQETQYF
CDR3nt: TGTGCCAGCAGCACCCGACTAGCGGGGTACCAAGAGACCCAGTACTTC

j_gene: TRBJ2-3
v_gene: TRBV19
d_gene: NA
len: 14
abundance: NA
CDR3aa: CASALVSGLHTQYF
CDR3nt: TGTGCCAGTGCCCTAGTGTCTGGGTTACATACGCAGTATTTT

j_gene: TRBJ1-2
v_gene: TRBV6-5
d_gene: NA
len: 13
abundance: NA
CDR3aa: CASSYREGGGYTF
CDR3nt: TGTGCCAGCAGTTACAGGGAAGGAGGCGGCTACACCTTC

j_gene: TRBJ2-2
v_gene: TRBV25-1
d_gene: NA
len: 16
abundance: NA
CDR3aa: CASSDHVRDYTGELFF
CDR3nt: TGTGCCAGCAGTGACCACGTAAGAGATTACACCGGGGAGCTGTTTTTT

j_gene: TRBJ1-5
v_gene: TRBV7-9
d_gene: TRBD1
len: 16
abundance: NA
CDR3aa: CASSHSDRDSNQPQHF
CDR3nt: TGTGCCAGCAGCCACTCGGACAGGGATAGCAATCAGCCCCAGCATTTT

j_gene: TRBJ1-3
v_gene: TRBV7-9
d_gene: NA
len: 14
abundance: NA
CDR3aa: CASSSQLSGNTIYF
CDR3nt: TGTGCCAGCAGCAGCCAACTCTCTGGAAACACCATATATTTT

j_gene: TRBJ1-2
v_gene: TRBV6-5
d_gene: NA
len: 11
abundance: NA
CDR3aa: CASSYQGSYTF
CDR3nt: TGTGCCAGCAGTTACCAGGGGAGCTACACCTTC

j_gene: TRBJ2-1
v_gene: TRBV5-1
d_gene: NA
len: 14
abundance: few
CDR3aa: CASSLTSYDQWKFF
CDR3nt: TGCGCCAGCAGCTTGACTAGTTACGATCAGTGGAAGTTCTTC

j_gene: TRBJ2-1
v_gene: TRBV5-1
d_gene: TRBD2
len: 17
abundance: once
CDR3aa: CASSLAATGTNLHEQFF
CDR3nt: TGCGCCAGCAGCTTGGCGGCTACCGGGACTAACCTTCATGAGCAGTTCTTC

j_gene: TRBJ2-7
v_gene: TRBV2
d_gene: TRBD2
len: 15
abundance: NA
CDR3aa: CASSETQRGAYEQYF
CDR3nt: TGTGCCAGCAGTGAAACCCAGCGGGGCGCCTACGAGCAGTACTTC

j_gene: TRBJ1-1
v_gene: TRBV9
d_gene: NA
len: 14
abundance: NA
CDR3aa: CASSPSDFNTEAFF
CDR3nt: TGTGCCAGCAGCCCTTCGGACTTTAACACTGAAGCTTTCTTT

j_gene: TRBJ1-1
v_gene: TRBV3-1/TRBV3-2
d_gene: NA
len: 15
abundance: many
CDR3aa: CASSQDPRVTTEAFF
CDR3nt: TGTGCCAGCAGCCAAGATCCCAGGGTGACGACTGAAGCTTTCTTT

j_gene: TRBJ2-1
v_gene: TRBV5-1
d_gene: NA
len: 16
abundance: NA
CDR3aa: CASSLGDAGSYNEQFF
CDR3nt: TGCGCCAGCAGCTTGGGAGACGCGGGGTCCTACAATGAGCAGTTCTTC

j_gene: TRBJ1-6
v_gene: TRBV6-5
d_gene: TRBD1
len: 14
abundance: NA
CDR3aa: CASSPDRGNSPLHF
CDR3nt: TGTGCCAGCAGTCCAGACAGGGGTAATTCACCCCTCCACTTT

j_gene: TRBJ1-4
v_gene: TRBV29-1
d_gene: NA
len: 17
abundance: NA
CDR3aa: CSVRREQGGRLDEKLFF
CDR3nt: TGCAGCGTTAGGAGGGAACAGGGAGGGAGGTTGGATGAAAAACTGTTTTTT

j_gene: TRBJ2-3
v_gene: TRBV5-4
d_gene: TRBD2
len: 18
abundance: NA
CDR3aa: CASSLTGLAGGSTDTQYF
CDR3nt: TGTGCCAGCAGCTTGACGGGGTTAGCGGGGGGTAGCACAGATACGCAGTATTTT

j_gene: TRBJ1-5
v_gene: TRBV7-9
d_gene: TRBD1
len: 13
abundance: NA
CDR3aa: CASSMTGNQPQHF
CDR3nt: TGTGCCAGCAGCATGACAGGGAATCAGCCCCAGCATTTT

j_gene: TRBJ2-3
v_gene: TRBV5-5
d_gene: TRBD1
len: 16
abundance: NA
CDR3aa: CASSPLGQGAGDTQYF
CDR3nt: TGTGCCAGCAGCCCCCTAGGACAGGGGGCAGGGGATACGCAGTATTTT

j_gene: TRBJ2-5
v_gene: TRBV2
d_gene: TRBD2
len: 13
abundance: NA
CDR3aa: CASNPTSRETQYF
CDR3nt: TGTGCCAGCAACCCGACTAGCCGGGAGACCCAGTACTTC

j_gene: TRBJ1-5
v_gene: TRBV5-1
d_gene: NA
len: 16
abundance: NA
CDR3aa: CASSLGNQGFGQPQHF
CDR3nt: TGCGCCAGCAGCTTGGGTAACCAGGGGTTTGGTCAGCCCCAGCATTTT